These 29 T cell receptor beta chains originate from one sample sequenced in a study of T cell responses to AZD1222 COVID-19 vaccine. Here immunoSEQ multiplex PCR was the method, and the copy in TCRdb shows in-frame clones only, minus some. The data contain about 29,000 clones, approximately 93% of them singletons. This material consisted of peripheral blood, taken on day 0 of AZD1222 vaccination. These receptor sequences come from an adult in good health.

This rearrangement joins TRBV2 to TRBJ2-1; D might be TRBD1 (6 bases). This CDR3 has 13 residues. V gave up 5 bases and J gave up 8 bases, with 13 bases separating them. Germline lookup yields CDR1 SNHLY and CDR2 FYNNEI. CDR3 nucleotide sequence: TGTGCCAGCAGTCTGAGACAGGTCCATGAGCAGTTCTTC. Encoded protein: CASSLRQVHEQFF. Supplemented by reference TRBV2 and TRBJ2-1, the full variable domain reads EPEVTQTPSHQVTQMGQEVILRCVPISNHLYFYWYRQILGQKVEFLVSFYNNEISEKSEIFDDQFSVERPDGSNFTLKIRSTKLEDSAMYFCASSLRQVHEQFFGPGTRLTVL.

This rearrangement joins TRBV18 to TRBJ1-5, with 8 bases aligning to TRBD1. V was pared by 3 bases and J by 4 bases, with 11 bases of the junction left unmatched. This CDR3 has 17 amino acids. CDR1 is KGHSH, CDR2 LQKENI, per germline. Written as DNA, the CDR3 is TGTGCCAGCTCACCTCCGGCAGGAACAGGGGGAAATCAGCCCCAGCATTTT. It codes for CASSPPAGTGGNQPQHF.

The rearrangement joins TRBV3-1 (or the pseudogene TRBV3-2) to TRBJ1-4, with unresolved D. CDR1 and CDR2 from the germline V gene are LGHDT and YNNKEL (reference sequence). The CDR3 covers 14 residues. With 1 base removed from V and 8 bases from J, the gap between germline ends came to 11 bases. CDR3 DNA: TGTGCCAGCAGCCAAGGTTCGCCCGGCGAAAAACTGTTTTTT. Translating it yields CASSQGSPGEKLFF.

The CDR3 bases are TGTGCCAGCAGGACAGGCAAGAGGGAGACCCAGTACTTC. Translation: CASRTGKRETQYF. V and J are TRBV28 and TRBJ2-5; TRBD1 is a possible D gene (6 bases). From germline, CDR1 is MDHEN and CDR2 SYDVKM. The V end was cut by 6 bases, the J end by 5 bases, with 13 bases between. This CDR3 region has 13 residues.

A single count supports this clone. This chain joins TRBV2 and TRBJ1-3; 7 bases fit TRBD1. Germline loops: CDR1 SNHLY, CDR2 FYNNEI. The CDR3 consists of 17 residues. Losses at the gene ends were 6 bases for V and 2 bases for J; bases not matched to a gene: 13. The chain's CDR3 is CASRMTGSSLTGNTIYF. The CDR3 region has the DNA TGTGCCAGCAGAATGACAGGGAGTAGTTTGACTGGAAACACCATATATTTT. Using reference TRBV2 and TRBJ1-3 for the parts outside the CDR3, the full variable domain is EPEVTQTPSHQVTQMGQEVILRCVPISNHLYFYWYRQILGQKVEFLVSFYNNEISEKSEIFDDQFSVERPDGSNFTLKIRSTKLEDSAMYFCASRMTGSSLTGNTIYFGEGSWLTVV.

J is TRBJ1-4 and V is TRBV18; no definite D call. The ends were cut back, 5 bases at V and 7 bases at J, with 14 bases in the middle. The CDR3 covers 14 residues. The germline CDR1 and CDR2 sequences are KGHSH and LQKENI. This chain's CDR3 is CASSRTGTGEKLFF. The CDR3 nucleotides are TGTGCCAGCTCAAGGACTGGAACGGGTGAAAAACTGTTTTTT.

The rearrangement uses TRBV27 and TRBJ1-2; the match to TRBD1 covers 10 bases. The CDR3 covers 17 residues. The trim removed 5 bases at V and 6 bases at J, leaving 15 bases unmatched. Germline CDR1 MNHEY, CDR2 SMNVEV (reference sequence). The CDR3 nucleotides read TGTGCCAGCAGTCCCATCCCGGGACAGGGGTTACGGAATGGCTACACCTTC. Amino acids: CASSPIPGQGLRNGYTF.

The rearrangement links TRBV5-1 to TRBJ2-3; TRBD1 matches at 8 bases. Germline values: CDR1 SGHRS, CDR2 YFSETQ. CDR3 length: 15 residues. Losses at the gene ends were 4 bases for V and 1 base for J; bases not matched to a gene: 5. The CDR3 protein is CASSIPTGGTDTQYF. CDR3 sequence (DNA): TGCGCCAGCAGCATCCCGACAGGGGGCACAGATACGCAGTATTTT.

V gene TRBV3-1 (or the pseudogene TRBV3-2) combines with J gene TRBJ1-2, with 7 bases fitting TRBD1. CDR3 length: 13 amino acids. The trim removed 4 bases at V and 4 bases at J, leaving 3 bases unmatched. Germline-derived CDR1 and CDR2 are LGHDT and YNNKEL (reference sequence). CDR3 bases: TGTGCCAGCAGCCGGGACAGTCTCTATGGCTACACCTTC. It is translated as CASSRDSLYGYTF.

The CDR3 loop reads CASSPDGGKEKLFF. In nucleotides, the CDR3 is TGTGCCAGCAGCCCGGACGGGGGGAAGGAAAAACTGTTTTTT. The chain is built from TRBV7-9 and TRBJ1-4; possibly TRBD1 for D (5 bases). This CDR3 region has 14 residues. Germline V lookup: CDR1 SEHNR, CDR2 FQNEAQ (reference sequence). The V gene lost 5 bases and the J gene lost 8 bases, with 15 bases spanning the gap.

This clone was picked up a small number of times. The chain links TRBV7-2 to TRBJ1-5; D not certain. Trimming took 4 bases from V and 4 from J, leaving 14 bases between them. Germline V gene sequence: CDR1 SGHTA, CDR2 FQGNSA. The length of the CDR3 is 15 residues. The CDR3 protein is CASSSRVGGNQPQHF. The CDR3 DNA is TGTGCCAGCAGCTCCCGGGTTGGAGGTAATCAGCCCCAGCATTTT.

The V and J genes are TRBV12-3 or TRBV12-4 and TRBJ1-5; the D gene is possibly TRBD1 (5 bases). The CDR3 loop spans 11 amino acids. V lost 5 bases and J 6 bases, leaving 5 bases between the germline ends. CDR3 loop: CASSTGQPQHF. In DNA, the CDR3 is TGTGCCAGCAGTACAGGTCAGCCCCAGCATTTT.

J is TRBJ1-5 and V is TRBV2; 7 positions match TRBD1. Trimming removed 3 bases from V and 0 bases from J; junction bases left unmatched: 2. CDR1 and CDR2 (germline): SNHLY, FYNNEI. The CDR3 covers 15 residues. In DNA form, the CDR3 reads TGTGCCAGCAGTGATAACAGGGGTAGCAATCAGCCCCAGCATTTT. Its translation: CASSDNRGSNQPQHF.

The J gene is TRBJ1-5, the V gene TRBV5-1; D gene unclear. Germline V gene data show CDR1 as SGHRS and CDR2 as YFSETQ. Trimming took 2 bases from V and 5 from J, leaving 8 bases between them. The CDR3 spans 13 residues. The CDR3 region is CASSLRPDQPQHF. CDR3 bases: TGCGCCAGCAGCTTAAGGCCGGATCAGCCCCAGCATTTT. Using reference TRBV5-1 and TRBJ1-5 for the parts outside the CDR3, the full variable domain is KAGVTQTPRYLIKTRGQQVTLSCSPISGHRSVSWYQQTPGQGLQFLFEYFSETQRNKGNFPGRFSGRQFSNSRSEMNVSTLELGDSALYLCASSLRPDQPQHFGDGTRLSIL.

CDR3: CASSFPGNYEQYF. As DNA, the CDR3 is TGTGCCAGCAGCTTCCCAGGGAACTACGAGCAGTACTTC. The rearrangement uses TRBV7-2 and TRBJ2-7; tentative D call: TRBD1 (5 bases). Germline V gene lookup returns CDR1 SGHTA and CDR2 FQGNSA. The CDR3 runs 13 residues. V lost 3 bases to trimming and J lost 3 bases, with 9 bases between them.

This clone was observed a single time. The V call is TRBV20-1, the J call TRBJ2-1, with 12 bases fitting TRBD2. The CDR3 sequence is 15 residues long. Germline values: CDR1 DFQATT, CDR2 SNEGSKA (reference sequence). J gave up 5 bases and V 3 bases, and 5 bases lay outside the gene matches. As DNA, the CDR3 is TGCAGTGCTAGTGAACTAGCGGGGGGAGACAATGAGCAGTTCTTC. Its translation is CSASELAGGDNEQFF.

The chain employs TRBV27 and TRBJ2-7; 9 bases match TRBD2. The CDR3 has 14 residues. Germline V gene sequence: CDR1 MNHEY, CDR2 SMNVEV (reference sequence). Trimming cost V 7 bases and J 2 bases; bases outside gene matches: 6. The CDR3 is CASTPREGPYEQYF. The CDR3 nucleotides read TGTGCCAGCACCCCGCGGGAGGGCCCCTACGAGCAGTACTTC.

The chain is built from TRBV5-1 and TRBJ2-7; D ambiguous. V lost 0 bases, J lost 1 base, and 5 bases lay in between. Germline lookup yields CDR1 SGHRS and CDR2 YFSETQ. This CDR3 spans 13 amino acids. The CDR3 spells CASSLVGSYEQYF. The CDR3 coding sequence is TGCGCCAGCAGCTTGGTTGGTTCCTACGAGCAGTACTTC.

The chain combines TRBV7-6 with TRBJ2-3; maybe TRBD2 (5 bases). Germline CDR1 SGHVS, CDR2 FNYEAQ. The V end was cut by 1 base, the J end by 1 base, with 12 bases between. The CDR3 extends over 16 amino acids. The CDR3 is CASSLGAVRGTDTQYF. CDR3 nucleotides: TGTGCCAGCAGCTTAGGAGCGGTGAGAGGCACAGATACGCAGTATTTT.

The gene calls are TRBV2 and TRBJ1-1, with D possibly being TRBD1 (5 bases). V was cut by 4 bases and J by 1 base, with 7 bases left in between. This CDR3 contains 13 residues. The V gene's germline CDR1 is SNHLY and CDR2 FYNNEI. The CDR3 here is CASSGDSNTEAFF. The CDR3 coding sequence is TGTGCCAGCAGTGGGGACTCGAACACTGAAGCTTTCTTT.

CDR3 amino acids: CASSPPRVGGTEAFF. CDR3 coding DNA: TGTGCCAGCTCACCACCGAGAGTAGGGGGCACTGAAGCTTTCTTT. This chain connects TRBV18 to TRBJ1-1, with D possibly matching TRBD1 (6 bases). The CDR3 is 15 amino acids. V was shortened by 0 bases and J by 4 bases, with 12 bases between the two germline ends. CDR1 and CDR2 from the germline V gene are KGHSH and LQKENI.

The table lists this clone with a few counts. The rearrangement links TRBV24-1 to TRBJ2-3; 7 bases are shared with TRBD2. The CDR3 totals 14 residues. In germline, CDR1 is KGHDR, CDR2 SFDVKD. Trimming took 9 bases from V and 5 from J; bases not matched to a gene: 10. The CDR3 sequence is CATGRVVEKDTQYF. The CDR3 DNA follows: TGTGCCACCGGGAGGGTGGTGGAGAAAGATACGCAGTATTTT.

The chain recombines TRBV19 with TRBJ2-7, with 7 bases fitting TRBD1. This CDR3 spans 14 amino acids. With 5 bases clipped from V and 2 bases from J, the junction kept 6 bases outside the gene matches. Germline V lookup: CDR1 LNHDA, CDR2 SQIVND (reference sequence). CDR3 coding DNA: TGTGCCAGTAGTCCCTCCACAGGGGCCTACGAGCAGTACTTC. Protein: CASSPSTGAYEQYF.

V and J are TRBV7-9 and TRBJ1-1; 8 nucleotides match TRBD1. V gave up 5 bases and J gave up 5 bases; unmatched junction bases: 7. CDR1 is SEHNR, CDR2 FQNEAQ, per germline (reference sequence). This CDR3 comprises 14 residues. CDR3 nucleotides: TGTGCCAGCAGCCCAGACAGGGGTGGGACTGAAGCTTTCTTT. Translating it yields CASSPDRGGTEAFF.

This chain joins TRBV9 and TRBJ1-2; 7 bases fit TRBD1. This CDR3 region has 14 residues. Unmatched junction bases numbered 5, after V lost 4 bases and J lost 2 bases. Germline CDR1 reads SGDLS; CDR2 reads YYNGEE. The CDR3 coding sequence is TGTGCCAGCAGCCTTGGACAGGCCAACTATGGCTACACCTTC. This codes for CASSLGQANYGYTF.

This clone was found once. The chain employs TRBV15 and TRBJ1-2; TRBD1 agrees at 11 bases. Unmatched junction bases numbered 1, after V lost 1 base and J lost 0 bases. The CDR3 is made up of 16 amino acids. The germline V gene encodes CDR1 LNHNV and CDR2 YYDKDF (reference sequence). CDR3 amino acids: CATSRGGQGANYGYTF. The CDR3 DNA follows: TGTGCCACCAGCAGAGGGGGACAGGGGGCTAACTATGGCTACACCTTC.

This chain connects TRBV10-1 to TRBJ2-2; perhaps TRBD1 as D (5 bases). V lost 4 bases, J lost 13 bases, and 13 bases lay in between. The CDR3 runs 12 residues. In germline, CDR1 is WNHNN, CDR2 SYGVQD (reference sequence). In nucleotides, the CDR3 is TGCGCCAGCAGTGGAACAGGCCCTGCGCTGTTTTTT. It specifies CASSGTGPALFF.

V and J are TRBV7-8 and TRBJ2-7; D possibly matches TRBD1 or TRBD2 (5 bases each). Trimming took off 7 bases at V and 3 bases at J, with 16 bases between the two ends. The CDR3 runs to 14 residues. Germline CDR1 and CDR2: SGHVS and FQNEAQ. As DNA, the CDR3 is TGTGCCAGCATCCCGCCTGGGACGGACTACGAGCAGTACTTC. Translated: CASIPPGTDYEQYF.

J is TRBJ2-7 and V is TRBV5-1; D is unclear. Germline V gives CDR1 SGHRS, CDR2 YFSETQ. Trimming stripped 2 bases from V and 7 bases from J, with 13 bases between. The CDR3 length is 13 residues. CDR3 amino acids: CASSLGSLGEQYF. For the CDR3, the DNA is TGCGCCAGCAGCTTAGGAAGCCTAGGGGAGCAGTACTTC.